The 21 T cell receptor beta chains below all came from one sample that was sequenced in a study of T cell clonality in common variable immunodeficiency. Some clones are missing from TCRdb's copy, which holds only in-frame ones; the method was immunoSEQ multiplex PCR. The sample has some 38,000 clones, none seen only once. Input material: peripheral blood mononuclear cells. The source is a person between 18 and 75 years old in good health.

The table lists this clone with many counts. The read finishes 3 residues shy of the CDR3 end, and the germline J gene is used to complete it. V usage is TRBV20-1 and J usage is TRBJ2-5; TRBD1 might be the D (6 bases). CDR1 is DFQATT and CDR2 is SNEGSKA in the germline V gene (reference sequence). The CDR3 has 14 amino acids. V dropped 7 bases and J dropped 1 base, with 16 bases sitting between them. The CDR3 here is CSGGQGTLQETQYF. CDR3 bases read: TGCAGTGGGGGTCAGGGGACCCTCCAAGAGACC.

This clone was found a few times. The sequenced fragment ends 3 residues before the CDR3 boundary, so the rest is inferred from the germline J gene. V gene TRBV18 combines with J gene TRBJ2-2; D assignment may be TRBD1 or TRBD2 (5 bases each). Germline V gene sequence: CDR1 KGHSH, CDR2 LQKENI. This CDR3 comprises 14 residues. CDR3 in amino acids: CASSPEGLNEKLFF. The CDR3 bases that were read are TGTGCCAGCTCGCCCGAGGGGTTAAATGAAAAG.

At least ten counts were recorded for this clone. The read is 3 residues too short to cover the CDR3 end, so that end is filled in from the germline J gene. J is TRBJ1-6 and V is TRBV6-2 or TRBV6-3; the match to TRBD1 covers 8 bases. The junction had 10 bases not matched to a gene; V was cut back by 2 bases and J by 10 bases. The germline CDR1 and CDR2 sequences are MNHEY and SVGEGT. This CDR3 comprises 16 residues. CDR3 sequence: CASSYGSTGVSSPLHF. The DNA read from the CDR3 is TGTGCCAGCAGTTACGGATCGACAGGGGTGTCATCACCC.

This clone has at least ten counts. From the germline J gene comes the end of the CDR3, since the read stops 3 residues before it. Other DNA variants within this sample encode the same CDR3. The rearrangement uses TRBV18 and TRBJ1-3, with D perhaps matching TRBD1 (6 bases). Germline values: CDR1 KGHSH, CDR2 LQKENI. Deletions cut 6 bases from V and 7 bases from J, with 13 bases between. The length of the CDR3 is 13 residues. CDR3 amino acids: CASSAGVWNTIYF. The sequenced part of the CDR3 DNA is TGTGCCAGCTCTGCAGGGGTCTGGAACACC.

This clone was recorded at least ten times. The CDR3 end falls 3 residues outside the read, so it is completed with the germline J gene. The chain combines TRBV19 with TRBJ1-1; 9 nucleotides agree with TRBD1. This CDR3 spans 17 amino acids. J gave up 4 bases and V 4 bases, and 13 bases lay outside the gene matches. The germline V gene has CDR1 LNHDA and CDR2 SQIVND (reference sequence). CDR3 DNA (partial): TGTGCCAGTAGTACCAGGGTAAACAGGGGGCATCGCACTGAA. Translating it yields CASSTRVNRGHRTE. The CDR3, in full, reads CASSTRVNRGHRTEAFF.

This clone was detected many times. Read coverage stops 3 residues before the CDR3 terminus; the germline J gene supplies the remainder. The chain links TRBV19 to TRBJ2-1, with TRBD2 identical over 15 bases. This CDR3 comprises 18 residues. The V gene's germline CDR1 is LNHDA and CDR2 SQIVND (reference sequence). The ends lost 1 base at V and 6 bases at J; junction bases unmatched: 7. Partial CDR3 DNA: TGTGCCAGTAGTATAGGACGGACTAGCGGGAGGGCTTTCAATGAG. Translating it yields CASSIGRTSGRAFNE. The CDR3 as a whole reads CASSIGRTSGRAFNEQFF.

This clone was found many times. The read ends 3 residues shy of where the CDR3 ends; the end is completed using the germline J gene. V is TRBV12-5 and J is TRBJ2-2; a weak D match, TRBD2 (5 bases). Per the germline V gene, CDR1 is LGHNT and CDR2 is FRNRAP. This CDR3 spans 17 amino acids. V shed 0 bases and J shed 5 bases, with 16 bases lying between them. The part of the CDR3 DNA that was read is TGTGCTAGTGGTTTGGTACTTTCCGCGGGCGGGACCGGGGAG. It is translated as CASGLVLSAGGTGE. The CDR3, in full, reads CASGLVLSAGGTGELFF.

This clone was observed at least ten times. The read is 3 residues too short to cover the CDR3 end, so that end is filled in from the germline J gene. This sequence joins TRBV10-3 and TRBJ2-7; D is undetermined. In germline, CDR1 is ENHRY, CDR2 SYGVKD. V lost 4 bases and J lost 3, with 7 bases in between. The CDR3 spans 12 residues. The covered CDR3 bases are TGTGCCATCAGTGGACAAGGCTACGAG. Translated, it gives CAISGQGYE. The full-length CDR3 reads as CAISGQGYEQYF.

Regarding this clone: A read error may account for a junction end that differs from germline. Sequencing ends 3 residues short of the CDR3 end; the germline J gene provides the rest. The sample holds other DNA sequences that translate to the same CDR3. The V gene is TRBV19, the J gene TRBJ1-3; possible D gene TRBD1, 6 bases. Per germline, CDR1 LNHDA and CDR2 SQIVND (reference sequence). This CDR3 is 18 amino acids long. The CDR3 here is CASKVEAGEVQDGNTIYF. CDR3 DNA (partial): TGTGCCAGTAAGGTAGAGGCAGGGGAAGTGCAAGACGGAAACACT. The full variable domain, completed using reference TRBV19 and TRBJ1-3, is DGGITQSPKYLFRKEGQNVTLSCEQNLNHDAMYWYRQDPGQGLRLIYYSQIVNDFQKGDIAEGYSVSREKKESFPLTVTSAQKNPTAFYLCASKVEAGEVQDGNTIYFGEGSWLTVV.

This clone was counted ten times or more. Incomplete CDR3 DNA: TGTGCCAGCAGTGAGGAGGGGAGGGAGACC. As protein: CASSEEGRET. The CDR3, in full, reads CASSEEGRETQYF. The chain recombines TRBV2 with TRBJ2-5; the D gene is possibly TRBD2 (6 bases). The DNA ends 3 residues before the CDR3 does, and the rest of the CDR3 is filled in from the germline J gene. The CDR3 totals 13 residues. Per germline, CDR1 SNHLY and CDR2 FYNNEI. V lost 3 bases to trimming and J lost 5 bases, with 10 bases between them.

This clone was found many times. The CDR3 extends 3 residues past the end of the read, so its final part is completed from the germline J gene. This rearrangement joins TRBV2 to TRBJ1-1; D is uncertain. Germline V gene lookup returns CDR1 SNHLY and CDR2 FYNNEI. V was clipped by 6 bases and J by 0 bases, with 8 bases between them. The CDR3 consists of 13 residues. CDR3 residues: CASRDNLNTEAFF. CDR3 DNA, as far as it was read: TGTGCCAGCAGAGACAATTTGAACACTGAA.

The table lists this clone with a few counts. Coverage ceases 3 residues before the CDR3 finishes, and the germline J gene fills in the end. The chain links TRBV5-1 to TRBJ2-3; D might be TRBD1 (6 bases). Germline V gene sequence: CDR1 SGHRS, CDR2 YFSETQ. CDR3 length: 13 residues. CDR3 in amino acids: CASSLQGPQPQYF. CDR3 DNA, as far as it was read: TGCGCCAGCAGCTTACAGGGCCCCCAGCCG. Supplemented by reference TRBV5-1 and TRBJ2-3, the full variable domain reads KAGVTQTPRYLIKTRGQQVTLSCSPISGHRSVSWYQQTPGQGLQFLFEYFSETQRNKGNFPGRFSGRQFSNSRSEMNVSTLELGDSALYLCASSLQGPQPQYFGPGTRLTVL.

This clone was observed at least ten times. The sequenced CDR3 bases are TGTGCCAGCAGTTATGACAACTTTAGG. It encodes CASSYDNFR. The whole CDR3 reads CASSYDNFRLFF. The rearrangement links TRBV7-2 to TRBJ2-2; no firm D call. The CDR3 extends 3 residues past the end of the read, so its final part is completed from the germline J gene. This CDR3 has 12 residues. Germline CDR1 and CDR2: SGHTA and FQGNSA.

This clone occurred many times. The CDR3 end falls 3 residues outside the read, so it is completed with the germline J gene. This chain joins TRBV2 and TRBJ2-1; no clear D gene. This CDR3 comprises 11 residues. Trimming left V 5 bases short and J 4 bases short, with 3 bases between. Germline CDR1 is SNHLY and CDR2 is FYNNEI. The CDR3 loop is CASSPYNEQFF. CDR3 bases read: TGTGCCAGCAGTCCTTACAATGAG.

This clone was counted at least ten times. The read ends 3 residues shy of where the CDR3 ends; the end is completed using the germline J gene. The chain links TRBV19 to TRBJ2-5; weak D call: TRBD1 (5 bases). The CDR3 sequence is 15 residues long. V shed 5 bases and J shed 5 bases, with 18 bases lying between them. CDR1 and CDR2 from the germline V gene are LNHDA and SQIVND (reference sequence). CDR3 protein: CASSDSGIWGETQYF. The sequenced part of the CDR3 DNA is TGTGCCAGTAGTGACTCAGGGATCTGGGGCGAGACC.

Concerning this clone: The CDR3 is cut off 3 residues early in the read; its end comes from the germline J gene. The rearrangement uses TRBV6-1 and TRBJ2-2; D not certain. The germline gives CDR1 MNHNS, CDR2 SASEGT. CDR3 length equals 14 residues. V lost 2 bases to trimming and J lost 8 bases, with 12 bases between them. The sequenced part of the CDR3 DNA is TGTGCCAGCAGTGAACTATTATCCGAGGGGGAG. As protein: CASSELLSEGE. In full, the CDR3 is CASSELLSEGELFF.

This clone was found many times. The sequenced fragment ends 3 residues before the CDR3 boundary, so the rest is inferred from the germline J gene. This chain uses TRBV12-3 or TRBV12-4 with TRBJ1-6; weak D call: TRBD1 (6 bases). The CDR3 runs to 15 residues. The ends were cut back, 5 bases at V and 4 bases at J, with 12 bases in the middle. The sequenced CDR3 bases are TGTGCCAGCAGTCCTCAACAGGGTTATAATTCACCC. Its protein product is CASSPQQGYNSP. The entire CDR3 is CASSPQQGYNSPLHF.

This clone was counted at least ten times. With the read ending 3 residues before the CDR3 end, the germline J gene is used to fill in that end. The chain uses TRBV7-2 and TRBJ1-2, with 7 bases that match TRBD1. CDR1 and CDR2 from the germline V gene are SGHTA and FQGNSA. Trimming removed 2 bases from V and 6 bases from J; junction bases left unmatched: 3. This CDR3 contains 13 residues. The DNA read from the CDR3 is TGTGCCAGCAGCTTATCAGGGGGAGATGGC. Protein: CASSLSGGDG. In full, the CDR3 reads CASSLSGGDGYTF.

This clone has ten or more counts. The CDR3 extends 3 residues past the end of the read, so its final part is completed from the germline J gene. This chain links TRBV20-1 with TRBJ1-2; D is possibly TRBD1 (6 bases). The V end was cut by 1 base, the J end by 5 bases, with 11 bases between. This CDR3 has 13 amino acids. Germline assignment: CDR1 DFQATT and CDR2 SNEGSKA (reference sequence). The chain's CDR3 is CSARGDRSYGYTF. The part of the CDR3 DNA that was read is TGCAGTGCTAGAGGTGACAGGAGTTATGGC.

This clone was counted ten times or more. The read ends 3 residues shy of where the CDR3 ends; the end is completed using the germline J gene. The rearrangement links TRBV27 to TRBJ2-1; tentatively, D is TRBD2 (5 bases). Germline lookup yields CDR1 MNHEY and CDR2 SMNVEV (reference sequence). CDR3 length: 12 residues. V dropped 5 bases and J dropped 7 bases, with 9 bases sitting between them. The CDR3 sequence is CASSRQRNEQFF. The DNA read from the CDR3 is TGTGCCAGCAGTCGTCAGCGGAATGAG.

This clone was recorded a few times. The read gets to within 3 residues of the CDR3 end, and the germline J gene fills in the rest. This chain links TRBV7-8 with TRBJ2-1, with TRBD2 identical over 11 bases. Germline CDR1 SGHVS, CDR2 FQNEAQ. The CDR3 totals 16 residues. J lost 4 bases, V lost 4 bases, and 6 bases had no gene match. Partial CDR3 DNA: TGTGCCAGCAGCTCGCGAGGACTAGCGGGTTACAATGAG. This encodes CASSSRGLAGYNE. The complete CDR3 protein is CASSSRGLAGYNEQFF.